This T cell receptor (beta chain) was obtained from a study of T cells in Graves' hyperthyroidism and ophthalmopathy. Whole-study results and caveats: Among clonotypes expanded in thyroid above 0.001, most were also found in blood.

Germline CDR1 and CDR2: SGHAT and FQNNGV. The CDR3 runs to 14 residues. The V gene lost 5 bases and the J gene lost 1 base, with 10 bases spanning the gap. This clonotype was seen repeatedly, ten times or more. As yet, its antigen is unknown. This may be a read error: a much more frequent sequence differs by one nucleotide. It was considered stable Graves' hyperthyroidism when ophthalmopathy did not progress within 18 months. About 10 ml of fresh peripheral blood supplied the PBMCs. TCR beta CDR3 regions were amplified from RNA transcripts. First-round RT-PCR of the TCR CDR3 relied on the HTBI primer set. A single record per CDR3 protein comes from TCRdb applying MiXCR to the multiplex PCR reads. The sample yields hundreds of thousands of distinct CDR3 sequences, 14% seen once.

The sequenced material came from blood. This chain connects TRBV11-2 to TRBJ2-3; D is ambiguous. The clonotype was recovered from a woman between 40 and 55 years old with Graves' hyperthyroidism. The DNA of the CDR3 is TGTGCCAGCAGCCCGATTACTGGCACAGATACGCAGTATTTT. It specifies CASSPITGTDTQYF. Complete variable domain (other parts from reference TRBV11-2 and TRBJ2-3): EAGVAQSPRYKIIEKRQSVAFWCNPISGHATLYWYQQILGQGPKLLIQFQNNGVVDDSQLPKDRFSAERLKGVDSTLKIQPAKLEDSAVYLCASSPITGTDTQYFGPGTRLTVL.